What follows are 5 T cell receptor beta chains derived from one specimen sequenced in a study of Siglec-9 on CD8 T cells in melanoma (dated by TCRdb to about 2019). Preparation of the library involved the immunoSEQ multiplex PCR assay. The source is immuneACCESS, and TCRdb retained only in-frame sequences with V and J called. Part of the clones is not carried over; for the studies checked, unresolved V genes explain less than half of this, and the remainder is unexplained. The sample table holds around 30,000 clones, of which 75% to 90% were seen once. The ten largest clonotypes hold approximately 5% of the sample. Sample: Siglec-9- CD8+ T cells sorted from blood. The sample's cell subset or site label, decoded: CD8 T cells lacking Siglec-9. The receptors come from a human donor in good health.

The CDR3 is CASRALPGRRAYEQYV. The CDR3 DNA follows: TGCGCCAGCAGAGCCCTTCCGGGTCGGCGAGCCTACGAGCAGTACGTC. The V call is TRBV10-1, the J call TRBJ2-7; D unclear. Germline V gene sequence: CDR1 WNHNN, CDR2 SYGVQD (reference sequence). Trimming cost V 6 bases and J 2 bases, with 20 bases left between them. The CDR3 spans 16 residues.

In nucleotides, the CDR3 is TGTGCCAGCTCACCGGTGTTCGGATCCTACAATGAGCAGTTCTTC. This codes for CASSPVFGSYNEQFF. This chain links TRBV18 with TRBJ2-1; the D is unclear. CDR1 and CDR2 (germline): KGHSH, LQKENI. The CDR3 covers 15 residues. V lost 3 bases, J lost 1 base, and 10 bases lay in between.

This rearrangement joins TRBV7-2 to TRBJ2-5, with 8 bases that match TRBD1. The CDR3 runs 13 residues. J gave up 5 bases and V 2 bases, and 1 base lay outside the gene matches. Per germline, CDR1 SGHTA and CDR2 FQGNSA. The CDR3 spells CASSLWTGETQYF. The CDR3 DNA reads as TGTGCCAGCAGCTTATGGACAGGGGAGACCCAGTACTTC.

V and J are TRBV20-1 and TRBJ2-3; weak D call: TRBD1 (5 bases). CDR3 length equals 10 residues. Germline lookup yields CDR1 DFQATT and CDR2 SNEGSKA (reference sequence). CDR3 nucleotide sequence: TGCAGCCCCAGGGTAGATACGCAGTATTTT. It yields the protein CSPRVDTQYF.

The V and J genes are TRBV10-1 and TRBJ2-3; D remains unclear. This CDR3 has 13 amino acids. Germline V gene lookup returns CDR1 WNHNN and CDR2 SYGVQD (reference sequence). Trimming left V 4 bases short and J 2 bases short, with 7 bases between. CDR3 coding DNA: TGCGCCAGCAGTGGTTCCGTCACAGATACGCAGTATTTT. It yields the protein CASSGSVTDTQYF.